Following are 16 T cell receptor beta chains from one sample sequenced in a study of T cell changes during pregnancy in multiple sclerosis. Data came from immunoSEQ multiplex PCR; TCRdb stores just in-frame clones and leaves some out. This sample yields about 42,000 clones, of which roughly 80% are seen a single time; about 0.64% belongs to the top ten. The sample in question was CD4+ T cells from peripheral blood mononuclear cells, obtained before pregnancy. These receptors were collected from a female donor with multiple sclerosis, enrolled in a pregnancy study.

CDR3 bases: TGTGCCAGCAGTTTAGATTCAGGGGCGAGAGGTGAAAAACTGTTTTTT. Its translation: CASSLDSGARGEKLFF. The chain employs TRBV6-5 and TRBJ1-4; D is perhaps TRBD1 (6 bases). Germline V gene lookup returns CDR1 MNHEY and CDR2 SVGAGI. V dropped 4 bases and J dropped 7 bases, with 19 bases sitting between them. CDR3 length equals 16 residues.

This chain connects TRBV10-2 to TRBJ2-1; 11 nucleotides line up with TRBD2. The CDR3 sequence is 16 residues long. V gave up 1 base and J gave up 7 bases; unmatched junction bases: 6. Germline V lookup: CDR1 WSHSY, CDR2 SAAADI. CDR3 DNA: TGCGCCAGCAGTGAGTACCCTAGCGGGGGGATAAATGAGCAGTTCTTC. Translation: CASSEYPSGGINEQFF.

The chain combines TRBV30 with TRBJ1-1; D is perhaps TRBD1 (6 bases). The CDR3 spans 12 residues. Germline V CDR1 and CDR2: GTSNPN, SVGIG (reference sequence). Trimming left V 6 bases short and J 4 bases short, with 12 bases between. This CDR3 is CACNRGATEAFF. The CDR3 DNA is TGTGCCTGTAACCGGGGGGCCACTGAAGCTTTCTTT.

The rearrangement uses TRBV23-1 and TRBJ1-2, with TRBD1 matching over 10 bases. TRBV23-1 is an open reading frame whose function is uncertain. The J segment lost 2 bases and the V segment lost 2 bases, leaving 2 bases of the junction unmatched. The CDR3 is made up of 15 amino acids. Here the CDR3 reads CASSQPGQGNYGYTF. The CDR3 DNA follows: TGCGCCAGCAGTCAACCGGGACAGGGGAACTATGGCTACACCTTC.

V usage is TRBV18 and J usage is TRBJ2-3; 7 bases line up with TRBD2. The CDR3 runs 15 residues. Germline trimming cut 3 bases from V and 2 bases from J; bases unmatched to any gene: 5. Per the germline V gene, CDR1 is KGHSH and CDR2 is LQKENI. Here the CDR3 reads CASSPPGLSTDTQYF. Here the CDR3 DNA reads TGTGCCAGCTCACCCCCGGGACTATCCACAGATACGCAGTATTTT.

The CDR3 DNA reads as TGTGCCAGCAGTGGATCCGGGACAGGGTTGAACGAGCAGTACTTC. Residues: CASSGSGTGLNEQYF. This rearrangement joins TRBV2 to TRBJ2-7, with 9 bases that match TRBD1. The CDR3 has 15 residues. Germline V lookup: CDR1 SNHLY, CDR2 FYNNEI. After removal of 4 bases from V and 5 bases from J, the junction contained 9 bases not matched to a gene.

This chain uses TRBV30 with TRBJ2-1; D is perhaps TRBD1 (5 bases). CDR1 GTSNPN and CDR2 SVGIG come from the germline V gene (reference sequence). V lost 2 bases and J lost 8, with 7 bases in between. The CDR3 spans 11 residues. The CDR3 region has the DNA TGTGCCTGGAGTTTACAGGATGAGCAGTTCTTC. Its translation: CAWSLQDEQFF.

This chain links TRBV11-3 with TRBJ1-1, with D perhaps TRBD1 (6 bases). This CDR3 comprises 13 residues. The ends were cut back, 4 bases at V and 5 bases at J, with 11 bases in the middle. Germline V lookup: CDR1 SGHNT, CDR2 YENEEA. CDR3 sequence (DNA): TGTGCCAGCAGCTCCAGGGGTTGGACTGAAGCTTTCTTT. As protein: CASSSRGWTEAFF. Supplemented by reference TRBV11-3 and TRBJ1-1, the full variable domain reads EAGVVQSPRYKIIEKKQPVAFWCNPISGHNTLYWYLQNLGQGPELLIRYENEEAVDDSQLPKDRFSAERLKGVDSTLKIQPAELGDSAVYLCASSSRGWTEAFFGQGTRLTVV.

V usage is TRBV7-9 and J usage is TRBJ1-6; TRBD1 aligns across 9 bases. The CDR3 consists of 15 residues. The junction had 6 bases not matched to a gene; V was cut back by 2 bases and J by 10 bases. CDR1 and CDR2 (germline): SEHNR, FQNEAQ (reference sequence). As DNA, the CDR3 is TGTGCCAGCAGCTTATGGGGGACAGGGAAGTCACCCCTCCACTTT. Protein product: CASSLWGTGKSPLHF.

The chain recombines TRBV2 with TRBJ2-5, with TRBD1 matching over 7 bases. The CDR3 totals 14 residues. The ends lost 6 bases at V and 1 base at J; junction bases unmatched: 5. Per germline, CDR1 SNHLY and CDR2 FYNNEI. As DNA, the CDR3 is TGTGCCAGCAGAGATCGGACAGGCCAAGAGACCCAGTACTTC. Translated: CASRDRTGQETQYF.

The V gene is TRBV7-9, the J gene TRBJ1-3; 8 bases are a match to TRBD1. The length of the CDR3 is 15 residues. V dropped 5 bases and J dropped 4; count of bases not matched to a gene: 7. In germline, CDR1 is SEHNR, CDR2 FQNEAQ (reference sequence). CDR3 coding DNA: TGTGCCAGCAGCCGGACAGGGAGGTCCGGAAACACCATATATTTT. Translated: CASSRTGRSGNTIYF.

CDR3 residues: CASSLLTGNTEAFF. CDR3 coding DNA: TGTGCCAGCAGCTTACTCACGGGGAACACTGAAGCTTTCTTT. The genes are TRBV7-9 and TRBJ1-1, with unresolved D. This CDR3 is 14 amino acids long. V lost 2 bases, J lost 1 base, and 8 bases lay in between. Per germline, CDR1 SEHNR and CDR2 FQNEAQ (reference sequence).

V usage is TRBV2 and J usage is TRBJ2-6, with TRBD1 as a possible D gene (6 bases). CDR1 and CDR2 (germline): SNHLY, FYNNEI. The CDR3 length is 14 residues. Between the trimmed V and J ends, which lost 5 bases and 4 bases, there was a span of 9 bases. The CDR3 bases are TGTGCCAGCAGTAACAGGGCCGGGGCCAACGTCCTGACTTTC. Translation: CASSNRAGANVLTF.

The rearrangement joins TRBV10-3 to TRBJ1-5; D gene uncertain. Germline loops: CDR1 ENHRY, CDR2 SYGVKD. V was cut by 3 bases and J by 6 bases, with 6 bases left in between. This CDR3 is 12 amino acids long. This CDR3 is CAISDGSQPQHF. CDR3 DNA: TGTGCCATCAGTGATGGGAGTCAGCCCCAGCATTTT.

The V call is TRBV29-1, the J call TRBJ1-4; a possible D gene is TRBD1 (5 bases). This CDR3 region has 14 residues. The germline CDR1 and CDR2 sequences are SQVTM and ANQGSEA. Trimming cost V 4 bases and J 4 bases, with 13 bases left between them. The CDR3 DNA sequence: TGCAGCGTTGGCCGGCAGGGCTTTAATGAAAAACTGTTTTTT. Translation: CSVGRQGFNEKLFF.

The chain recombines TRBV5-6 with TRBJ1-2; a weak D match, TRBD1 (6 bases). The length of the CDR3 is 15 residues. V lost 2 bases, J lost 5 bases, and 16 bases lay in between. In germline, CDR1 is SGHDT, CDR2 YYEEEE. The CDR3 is CASSFGQPLGYGYTF. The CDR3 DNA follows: TGTGCCAGCAGCTTCGGACAGCCCTTGGGGTATGGCTACACCTTC. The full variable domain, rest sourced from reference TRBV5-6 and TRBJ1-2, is DAGVTQSPTHLIKTRGQQVTLRCSPKSGHDTVSWYQQALGQGPQFIFQYYEEEERQRGNFPDRFSGHQFPNYSSELNVNALLLGDSALYLCASSFGQPLGYGYTFGSGTRLTVV.